What follows are 31 T cell receptor beta chains derived from one specimen sequenced in a study of T cell responses to AZD1222 COVID-19 vaccine. Sequenced by immunoSEQ multiplex PCR; TCRdb stores in-frame clones only, minus some. The table records under 200,000 clones, over 75% of them present only once. Sequenced here: peripheral blood, sampled on day 0 of AZD1222 vaccination. The receptors were gathered from an adult in good health.

This clone was detected only a few times. The rearrangement uses TRBV7-6 and TRBJ2-6, with D possibly TRBD1 on 5 matching bases. The CDR3 has 20 residues. V was shortened by 1 base and J by 0 bases, with 19 bases between the two germline ends. Per germline, CDR1 SGHVS and CDR2 FNYEAQ. CDR3 sequence (DNA): TGTGCCAGCAGCTTAGAGGGGCAGCCTCGATCCTACTCTGGGGCCAACGTCCTGACTTTC. Amino acids: CASSLEGQPRSYSGANVLTF. The whole variable domain, remainder taken from reference TRBV7-6 and TRBJ2-6, is GAGVSQSPRYKVTKRGQDVALRCDPISGHVSLYWYRQALGQGPEFLTYFNYEAQQDKSGLPNDRFSAERPEGSISTLTIQRTEQRDSAMYRCASSLEGQPRSYSGANVLTFGAGSRLTVL.

The chain joins TRBV7-8 to TRBJ1-1; TRBD1 is a possible D gene (6 bases). The CDR3 extends over 14 amino acids. The V and J ends lost 2 bases and 6 bases respectively, with 13 bases between them. CDR1 SGHVS and CDR2 FQNEAQ come from the germline V gene. The CDR3 nucleotides read TGTGCCAGCAGCTTATTAGCAGGGGTCGCTGAAGCTTTCTTT. Its translation is CASSLLAGVAEAFF.

This chain uses TRBV30 with TRBJ1-5, with no clear D. The V end lost 1 base, the J end lost 7 bases, and 20 bases lay between the germline ends. The CDR3 is 16 amino acids. CDR1 is GTSNPN, CDR2 SVGIG, per germline (reference sequence). The CDR3 reads CAWSGWGGRLGQPQHF. The CDR3 DNA follows: TGTGCCTGGAGTGGTTGGGGAGGTAGATTGGGACAGCCCCAGCATTTT.

The J gene is TRBJ1-2, the V gene TRBV25-1, with no clear D. Germline loops: CDR1 MGHDK, CDR2 SYGVNS. V lost 7 bases and J 4 bases, leaving 19 bases between the germline ends. This CDR3 spans 15 amino acids. Here the CDR3 DNA reads TGTGCCAGCACCCCGAACGCGGGAGCGGTCTATGGCTACACCTTC. Translated: CASTPNAGAVYGYTF.

V and J are TRBV15 and TRBJ2-5, with TRBD2 matching over 9 bases. CDR1 is LNHNV, CDR2 YYDKDF, per germline (reference sequence). Trimming at V came to 5 bases and at J to 2 bases, leaving 12 bases not matched to a gene. The CDR3 contains 17 residues. CDR3 DNA sequence: TGTGCCACCAGCCTCCCTCCCCAGCGGGGGGTACAAGAGACCCAGTACTTC. This translates into CATSLPPQRGVQETQYF.

This chain uses TRBV19 with TRBJ1-1; D is ambiguous. The CDR3 totals 14 residues. V was clipped by 10 bases and J by 4 bases, with 19 bases between them. In germline, CDR1 is LNHDA, CDR2 SQIVND (reference sequence). The CDR3 loop reads CAKSGVEKRTEAFF. The CDR3 DNA reads as TGTGCCAAATCCGGGGTCGAGAAGCGCACTGAAGCTTTCTTT.

In its sample, this clone was seen a few times. The sample contains more than one DNA sequence encoding this CDR3. This chain joins TRBV7-2 and TRBJ2-7; 8 bases line up with TRBD1. CDR3 length: 14 residues. Trimming at V came to 1 base and at J to 2 bases, leaving 1 base not matched to a gene. Germline values: CDR1 SGHTA, CDR2 FQGNSA. CDR3 nucleotide sequence: TGTGCCAGCAGCTTAGGACAGGGGACCTACGAGCAGTACTTC. Encoded protein: CASSLGQGTYEQYF.

V is TRBV6-6 and J is TRBJ2-7, with 7 bases fitting TRBD1. The CDR3 is 13 amino acids. V lost 7 bases and J lost 3; bases outside the gene matches: 6. Germline assignment: CDR1 MNHNY and CDR2 SVGAGI (reference sequence). The CDR3 loop is CASTGQAGYEQYF. Written as DNA, the CDR3 is TGTGCCAGCACCGGACAGGCGGGCTACGAGCAGTACTTC.

The chain joins TRBV7-9 to TRBJ2-1, with unresolved D. Germline CDR1 and CDR2: SEHNR and FQNEAQ (reference sequence). V dropped 1 base and J dropped 0 bases, with 7 bases sitting between them. The CDR3 runs to 15 residues. The CDR3 protein is CASSLGQASYNEQFF. The CDR3 DNA is TGTGCCAGCAGCTTAGGGCAGGCCTCCTACAATGAGCAGTTCTTC.

Only a few counts were recorded for this clone. This chain joins TRBV2 and TRBJ1-2; D is possibly TRBD1 (6 bases). In germline, CDR1 is SNHLY, CDR2 FYNNEI. This CDR3 spans 15 amino acids. Trimming removed 4 bases at V and 2 bases at J, with 14 bases between. CDR3 residues: CASSANVGGNYGYTF. The DNA of the CDR3 is TGTGCCAGCAGTGCGAACGTGGGGGGCAACTATGGCTACACCTTC.

V gene TRBV5-4 combines with J gene TRBJ2-7; 11 positions agree with TRBD2. Germline CDR1 reads SGHNT; CDR2 reads YYREEE (reference sequence). The CDR3 totals 15 residues. The ends lost 3 bases at V and 3 bases at J; junction bases unmatched: 5. The CDR3 protein is CASSSASGGNYEQYF. CDR3 bases: TGTGCCAGCAGCTCCGCTAGCGGGGGGAACTACGAGCAGTACTTC.

This chain uses TRBV5-1 with TRBJ1-3; D gene ambiguous. Trimming took 3 bases from V and 4 from J, leaving 14 bases between them. CDR1 and CDR2 from the germline V gene are SGHRS and YFSETQ. The CDR3 runs 15 residues. The CDR3 DNA reads as TGCGCCAGCAGCTCATCCTTAGACCGCGGAAACACCATATATTTT. Translation gives CASSSSLDRGNTIYF.

The chain is built from TRBV4-3 and TRBJ1-2; a possible D gene is TRBD1 (5 bases). CDR1 LGHNA and CDR2 YSLEER come from the germline V gene. The CDR3 contains 17 residues. The V end was cut by 0 bases, the J end by 4 bases, with 18 bases between. The chain's CDR3 is CASSQDLTSTAIYGYTF. CDR3 sequence (DNA): TGCGCCAGCAGCCAAGATCTTACCTCGACAGCCATCTATGGCTACACCTTC.

This chain joins TRBV19 and TRBJ1-3; no clear D. CDR1 is LNHDA and CDR2 is SQIVND in the germline V gene (reference sequence). The CDR3 length is 14 residues. Between the trimmed V and J ends, which lost 7 bases and 2 bases, there was a span of 12 bases. The CDR3 DNA follows: TGTGCCAGTACTGTGGCAGCGGCTGGAAACACCATATATTTT. It yields the protein CASTVAAAGNTIYF.

The J gene is TRBJ1-3, the V gene TRBV4-1; D is unclear. This CDR3 contains 16 residues. V was shortened by 1 base and J by 0 bases, with 10 bases between the two germline ends. Germline V CDR1 and CDR2: MGHRA, YSYEKL. The CDR3, as DNA: TGCGCCAGCAGCCAAGGATTAGTAGACTCTGGAAACACCATATATTTT. Translated, it gives CASSQGLVDSGNTIYF.

In DNA form, the CDR3 reads TGCGCCAGCGCCTATCAGGACAGGGGTTCTCAGCCCCAGCATTTT. This gives the protein CASAYQDRGSQPQHF. The chain carries TRBV10-1 and TRBJ1-5, with TRBD1 matching 9 bases. Per germline, CDR1 WNHNN and CDR2 SYGVQD (reference sequence). This CDR3 region has 15 residues. V lost 8 bases to trimming and J lost 6 bases; unmatched junction nucleotides: 11.

This chain uses TRBV7-9 with TRBJ1-4; 10 nucleotides line up with TRBD1. The germline CDR1 and CDR2 sequences are SEHNR and FQNEAQ (reference sequence). The V segment lost 0 bases and the J segment 6 bases; nucleotides outside the gene matches: 1. There are 15 residues in the CDR3. Here the CDR3 DNA reads TGTGCCAGCAGCTTAGCGGGGACAGGGGATGAAAAACTGTTTTTT. Encoded protein: CASSLAGTGDEKLFF.

The chain uses TRBV7-3 and TRBJ1-2; D ambiguous. Germline assignment: CDR1 SGHTA and CDR2 FQGTGA. The length of the CDR3 is 14 residues. The germline V and J ends were trimmed by 0 bases and 2 bases, with 7 bases remaining between them. DNA of the CDR3: TGTGCCAGCAGCTTAACCTCTGGGAACTATGGCTACACCTTC. Translated, it gives CASSLTSGNYGYTF.

The CDR3 spells CASSQDRRSYGYTF. The CDR3 nucleotides read TGCGCCAGCAGCCAAGACCGGAGAAGCTATGGCTACACCTTC. The chain has TRBV4-3 and TRBJ1-2; no clear D gene. Germline V lookup: CDR1 LGHNA, CDR2 YSLEER. The CDR3 contains 14 residues. V was pared by 0 bases and J by 4 bases, with 9 bases between.

V usage is TRBV2 and J usage is TRBJ2-3, with D tentatively TRBD2 (5 bases). The V end was cut by 8 bases, the J end by 6 bases, with 15 bases between. The germline V gene has CDR1 SNHLY and CDR2 FYNNEI. This CDR3 spans 13 amino acids. The CDR3 DNA is TGTGCCAGCGAGGGATCGACTGGCGATACGCAGTATTTT. Protein: CASEGSTGDTQYF.

Only a few counts were recorded for this clone. The rearrangement joins TRBV2 to TRBJ2-3, with D unresolved. Per the germline V gene, CDR1 is SNHLY and CDR2 is FYNNEI. This CDR3 region has 14 residues. The V end was cut by 3 bases, the J end by 0 bases, with 7 bases between. In DNA, the CDR3 is TGTGCCAGCAGTGAGCTCGACAGCACAGATACGCAGTATTTT. It codes for CASSELDSTDTQYF.

This clone was picked up one time. The V and J genes are TRBV7-9 and TRBJ2-3; 8 bases line up with TRBD1. Germline CDR1 reads SEHNR; CDR2 reads FQNEAQ (reference sequence). This CDR3 spans 16 amino acids. J was trimmed by 2 bases and V by 4 bases; bases with no gene match: 8. CDR3 in DNA: TGTGCCAGCAGCTCCCGACGGGACAGGCACACAGATACGCAGTATTTT. Protein sequence: CASSSRRDRHTDTQYF.

This chain links TRBV6-4 with TRBJ2-3, with 10 bases aligning to TRBD2. The CDR3 is 15 amino acids. In germline, CDR1 is MRHNA, CDR2 SNTAGT. After removal of 3 bases from V and 6 bases from J, the junction contained 6 bases not matched to a gene. The CDR3, as DNA: TGTGCCAGCAGTGAAGAGACTAGCGGGTGGGATACGCAGTATTTT. Protein sequence: CASSEETSGWDTQYF.

The chain has TRBV7-3 and TRBJ2-5; possibly TRBD1 or TRBD2 for D (5 bases each). The CDR3 length is 15 residues. Looked up from germline, CDR1 is SGHTA and CDR2 is FQGTGA. Deletions cut 5 bases from V and 4 bases from J, with 17 bases between. CDR3 nucleotides: TGTGCCAGCAGCCTGGGACCATCTCTGGGAGAGACCCAGTACTTC. It codes for CASSLGPSLGETQYF.

This chain joins TRBV7-2 and TRBJ2-1; D is possibly TRBD2 (6 bases). Germline V gives CDR1 SGHTA, CDR2 FQGNSA. V was trimmed by 6 bases and J by 9 bases, leaving 15 bases between them. This CDR3 is built from 13 residues. CDR3 in DNA: TGTGCCAGCAGTTATACTAGCACGGGTGAGCAGTTCTTC. It is translated as CASSYTSTGEQFF.

This clone was seen only once. V and J are TRBV30 and TRBJ1-5, with 7 bases that match TRBD1. The germline V gene has CDR1 GTSNPN and CDR2 SVGIG (reference sequence). CDR3 size: 17 residues. Trimming took 2 bases from V and 2 from J; bases not matched to a gene: 12. The chain's CDR3 is CAWSPPTDRPCNQPQHF. The CDR3 nucleotides are TGTGCCTGGAGTCCTCCTACGGACAGGCCATGCAATCAGCCCCAGCATTTT.

The rearrangement joins TRBV6-9 to TRBJ1-5, with unresolved D. V was shortened by 2 bases and J by 7 bases, with 3 bases between the two germline ends. The CDR3 consists of 11 residues. Germline V gene sequence: CDR1 MNHGY, CDR2 SVAAGI. In DNA form, the CDR3 reads TGTGCCAGCAGTTATACCCAGCCCCAGCATTTT. Translation: CASSYTQPQHF.

This clone was counted once. The J gene is TRBJ1-1, the V gene TRBV19; D is unresolved. V was clipped by 4 bases and J by 6 bases, with 9 bases between them. Germline CDR1 reads LNHDA; CDR2 reads SQIVND (reference sequence). The CDR3 contains 12 residues. In DNA, the CDR3 is TGTGCCAGTAGTAGGGGATTAGCTGAAGCTTTCTTT. Its translation: CASSRGLAEAFF.

The genes are TRBV16 and TRBJ2-1; TRBD2 agrees at 9 bases. The CDR3 is 16 amino acids. The V gene end was trimmed by 1 base and the J gene end by 5 bases; junction bases not matched to a gene: 6. Germline V CDR1 and CDR2: KGHSY, FQNENV. The CDR3 loop is CASSQWASGDDNEQFF. Written as DNA, the CDR3 is TGTGCCAGCAGCCAATGGGCTAGCGGGGACGACAATGAGCAGTTCTTC.

The rearrangement links TRBV7-8 to TRBJ2-7; TRBD2 aligns across 7 bases. Germline values: CDR1 SGHVS, CDR2 FQNEAQ. The CDR3 has 15 amino acids. The ends lost 7 bases at V and 2 bases at J; junction bases unmatched: 11. The CDR3, as DNA: TGTGCCAGCATCCTACTGGGAGCGGGGCCCTACGAGCAGTACTTC. Amino acids: CASILLGAGPYEQYF. Full variable domain (outside the CDR3, taken from reference TRBV7-8 and TRBJ2-7): GAGVSQSPRYKVAKRGQDVALRCDPISGHVSLFWYQQALGQGPEFLTYFQNEAQLDKSGLPSDRFFAERPEGSVSTLKIQRTQQEDSAVYLCASILLGAGPYEQYFGPGTRLTVT.

The rearrangement uses TRBV2 and TRBJ1-2; unclear D gene. CDR1 and CDR2 from the germline V gene are SNHLY and FYNNEI. The CDR3 extends over 12 amino acids. Trimming removed 4 bases at V and 4 bases at J, with 7 bases between. In DNA, the CDR3 is TGTGCCAGCAGTGTGGGCTTCTATGGCTACACCTTC. It codes for CASSVGFYGYTF.